This T cell receptor (beta chain) was recovered during a study of control samples from healthy donors and cancer patients. This CDR3 spans 13 amino acids. From germline, CDR1 is MNHEY and CDR2 SVGAGI. V lost 6 bases to trimming and J lost 5 bases, with 11 bases between them. Repertoires were generated with immunoSEQ multiplex PCR, while TCRdb's copy carries only in-frame clones and drops some. The sample lists 120,000 or so clones, 85% to 95% seen once, with 0.55% to 0.6% in the top ten. This receptor was identified in a man older than 75 with head and neck cancer. The sequencing sample was made of PBMCs. V and J are TRBV6-5 and TRBJ1-5; the D is unclear. The CDR3: CASSTDRYQPQHF. The CDR3 nucleotides read TGTGCCAGCAGCACTGACCGATATCAGCCCCAGCATTTT.